This TCR beta chain originates from a study of blood T cell repertoires in COVID-19. Study-level background: Samples of COVID-19 (acute and convalescent) were obtained from the United States, Italy and Spain. T cells, B-cell-depleted T cells, or PBMCs supplied cDNA or gDNA.

Assay: immunoSEQ multiplex PCR; the TCRdb copy retains only in-frame clones and omits some. The repertoire holds 250,000 to 300,000 clones, 86% seen once, with around 14% in the top ten. In Seattle, patients joined the study during active infection and were tracked longitudinally. CDR3 length: 14 amino acids. Germline values: CDR1 SNHLY, CDR2 FYNNEI. Deletions cut 2 bases from V and 8 bases from J, with 13 bases between. Material: peripheral blood. This rearrangement joins TRBV2 to TRBJ2-1; maybe TRBD2 (7 bases). This TCR was sampled from a woman in her seventies with COVID-19, enrolled during active disease. CDR3 sequence reads: CASSESSGGDEQFF. CDR3 coding DNA: TGTGCCAGCAGTGAATCCTCGGGGGGCGATGAGCAGTTCTTC.